This entry lists 22 T cell receptor beta chains sequenced from one sample in a study of control samples from healthy donors and cancer patients. Clones were read by immunoSEQ multiplex PCR, and TCRdb kept only the in-frame ones, dropping some. This sample has around 120,000 clones, with over 75% found just once. What was sequenced was PBMCs. Source of these receptors: a woman aged 45-59 years with colorectal cancer.

This chain uses TRBV19 with TRBJ2-1; 7 positions match TRBD1. The CDR3 sequence is 16 residues long. Germline V gene sequence: CDR1 LNHDA, CDR2 SQIVND (reference sequence). The V segment lost 5 bases and the J segment 0 bases; nucleotides outside the gene matches: 7. CDR3 nucleotide sequence: TGTGCCAGTAGTGGGGGACAGTCCGGCTCCTACAATGAGCAGTTCTTC. This encodes CASSGGQSGSYNEQFF.

The V gene is TRBV7-9, the J gene TRBJ1-6, with D hard to call. Germline CDR1 reads SEHNR; CDR2 reads FQNEAQ (reference sequence). The CDR3 is 13 residues long. Trimming removed 4 bases from V and 6 bases from J, with 7 bases in between. CDR3 in DNA: TGTGCCAGCAGCTCAGAGGGTAATTCACCCCTCCACTTT. It codes for CASSSEGNSPLHF.

The V gene is TRBV6-5, the J gene TRBJ2-7; 8 bases map to TRBD1. V lost 2 bases, J lost 4 bases, and 4 bases stayed unmatched. The CDR3 consists of 14 residues. CDR1 is MNHEY, CDR2 SVGAGI, per germline. The CDR3 sequence: CASSYGQGDYEQYF. The CDR3 DNA sequence: TGTGCCAGCAGTTACGGACAGGGTGATTACGAGCAGTACTTC.

The chain couples TRBV19 to TRBJ2-5, with D perhaps TRBD1 (5 bases). The CDR3 has 14 amino acids. Germline V gene sequence: CDR1 LNHDA, CDR2 SQIVND (reference sequence). The ends were cut back, 3 bases at V and 4 bases at J, with 12 bases in the middle. The CDR3 loop reads CASSIGQVGETQYF. The DNA of the CDR3 is TGTGCCAGTAGTATCGGACAAGTCGGAGAGACCCAGTACTTC.

This sequence joins TRBV18 and TRBJ1-6; D is possibly TRBD1 (5 bases). V gave up 3 bases and J gave up 8 bases, with 14 bases separating them. Germline values: CDR1 KGHSH, CDR2 LQKENI. This CDR3 is 15 amino acids long. The DNA for the CDR3 is TGTGCCAGCTCACCTCAGGGATTGTATGATTCACCCCTCCACTTT. The encoded protein is CASSPQGLYDSPLHF.

The chain is built from TRBV29-1 and TRBJ2-7, with D perhaps TRBD1 (5 bases). CDR1 is SQVTM, CDR2 ANQGSEA, per germline. The V end was cut by 6 bases, the J end by 0 bases, with 18 bases between. The CDR3 spans 15 residues. The CDR3 protein is CSVFNTGQSSYEQYF. DNA of the CDR3: TGCAGCGTGTTTAATACAGGACAAAGCTCCTACGAGCAGTACTTC.

The V and J genes are TRBV6-5 and TRBJ1-1; D not certain. The V end lost 5 bases, the J end lost 1 base, and 8 bases lay between the germline ends. This CDR3 contains 13 residues. The V gene's germline CDR1 is MNHEY and CDR2 SVGAGI. CDR3 DNA sequence: TGTGCCAGCAGTAGACGGGAGAACACTGAAGCTTTCTTT. Encoded protein: CASSRRENTEAFF.

This clone is a singleton in its sample. The rearrangement uses TRBV7-3 and TRBJ2-2; D not resolved. CDR1 SGHTA and CDR2 FQGTGA come from the germline V gene. Trimming removed 1 base at V and 4 bases at J, with 7 bases between. The CDR3 sequence is 14 residues long. The DNA of the CDR3 is TGTGCCAGCAGCTTAAGTAGTGGCACCGGGGAGCTGTTTTTT. Amino acids: CASSLSSGTGELFF.

V usage is TRBV30 and J usage is TRBJ2-1, with D maybe TRBD1 (5 bases). The length of the CDR3 is 15 residues. Trimming left V 3 bases short and J 0 bases short, with 12 bases between. Per germline, CDR1 GTSNPN and CDR2 SVGIG (reference sequence). Here the CDR3 reads CAWRVGPSSYNEQFF. CDR3 nucleotide sequence: TGTGCCTGGAGAGTGGGGCCAAGCTCCTACAATGAGCAGTTCTTC.

This clone was detected only once. This chain's CDR3 is CASSPRLGGRTYNEQFF. The CDR3 DNA sequence: TGTGCCAGCAGCCCCCGCCTAGGCGGGAGGACCTACAATGAGCAGTTCTTC. The chain links TRBV4-2 to TRBJ2-1, with 8 bases that match TRBD2. This CDR3 is 17 amino acids long. Unmatched junction bases numbered 10, after V lost 4 bases and J lost 2 bases. Looked up from germline, CDR1 is LGHNA and CDR2 is YNFKEQ.

The chain couples TRBV5-1 to TRBJ2-5, with 9 bases aligning to TRBD2. Looked up from germline, CDR1 is SGHRS and CDR2 is YFSETQ. The CDR3 has 14 residues. V was clipped by 4 bases and J by 5 bases; unmatched bases: 6. The DNA of the CDR3 is TGCGCCAGCAGCCCAGGGACTAGCCGGGAGACCCAGTACTTC. Amino acids: CASSPGTSRETQYF.

V and J are TRBV29-1 and TRBJ1-1, with 7 bases fitting TRBD1. CDR1 is SQVTM and CDR2 is ANQGSEA in the germline V gene. After removal of 3 bases from V and 10 bases from J, the junction contained 8 bases not matched to a gene. This CDR3 comprises 12 residues. The DNA for the CDR3 is TGCAGCGTTGATTACGGGCAGGGGGGAGCTTTCTTT. Protein: CSVDYGQGGAFF.

This chain uses TRBV27 with TRBJ1-2; D is uncertain. V was cut by 5 bases and J by 7 bases, with 11 bases left in between. Germline V gene lookup returns CDR1 MNHEY and CDR2 SMNVEV (reference sequence). The CDR3 sequence is 12 residues long. In DNA, the CDR3 is TGTGCCAGCAGTCACCGACCAGGTGGCTACACCTTC. It translates to CASSHRPGGYTF.

This chain links TRBV19 with TRBJ2-7; D gene uncertain. CDR1 and CDR2 from the germline V gene are LNHDA and SQIVND (reference sequence). The V end was cut by 5 bases, the J end by 1 base, with 12 bases between. The CDR3 sequence is 14 residues long. In nucleotides, the CDR3 is TGTGCCAGTAGTCGGACCGCAAATTCCTACGAGCAGTACTTC. It translates to CASSRTANSYEQYF.

The CDR3 loop is CASSPGGFGGGAYEQYF. In DNA form, the CDR3 reads TGCGCCAGCAGCCCGGGAGGTTTTGGCGGGGGAGCCTACGAGCAGTACTTC. The J gene is TRBJ2-7, the V gene TRBV5-1; 7 bases fit TRBD2. The CDR3 is made up of 17 amino acids. J was trimmed by 2 bases and V by 4 bases; bases with no gene match: 15. Germline V gene lookup returns CDR1 SGHRS and CDR2 YFSETQ.

This clone was found once. The V and J genes are TRBV5-4 and TRBJ2-1; TRBD2 matches at 9 bases. This CDR3 spans 16 amino acids. V trimming: 0 bases; J trimming: 12 bases; junction bases outside the gene matches: 13. Germline V CDR1 and CDR2: SGHNT, YYREEE (reference sequence). This chain's CDR3 is CASSLAQASGALRQFF. The DNA for the CDR3 is TGTGCCAGCAGCTTGGCCCAGGCTAGCGGGGCCCTACGGCAGTTCTTC.

This chain joins TRBV6-5 and TRBJ1-5; D might be TRBD1 (5 bases). Germline lookup yields CDR1 MNHEY and CDR2 SVGAGI. The CDR3 loop spans 13 amino acids. V lost 6 bases and J lost 3, with 9 bases in between. The CDR3 DNA sequence: TGTGCCAGCAGAACAGGCCTCAATCAGCCCCAGCATTTT. Its translation is CASRTGLNQPQHF.

The sample holds one count of this clone. The V gene is TRBV4-1, the J gene TRBJ2-5; 11 positions match TRBD2. With 1 base clipped from V and 5 bases from J, the junction kept 12 bases outside the gene matches. This CDR3 is 18 amino acids long. Germline lookup yields CDR1 MGHRA and CDR2 YSYEKL. CDR3 in amino acids: CASSQGISGRARWETQYF. For the CDR3, the DNA is TGCGCCAGCAGCCAAGGTATTAGCGGGAGGGCCCGCTGGGAGACCCAGTACTTC.

The rearrangement links TRBV6-5 to TRBJ2-7, with 10 nucleotides matching TRBD2. This CDR3 has 15 amino acids. J lost 3 bases, V lost 6 bases, and 8 bases had no gene match. Germline V gene lookup returns CDR1 MNHEY and CDR2 SVGAGI. The CDR3 region has the DNA TGTGCCAGCAGGGAGGCTAGCGGGAGTTTCTACGAGCAGTACTTC. This translates into CASREASGSFYEQYF.

V and J are TRBV6-5 and TRBJ2-1; D might be TRBD2 (6 bases). The length of the CDR3 is 13 residues. Germline V gene lookup returns CDR1 MNHEY and CDR2 SVGAGI. V dropped 8 bases and J dropped 14 bases, with 22 bases sitting between them. In nucleotides, the CDR3 is TGTGCCAGCTCCTCGGGAGTAGCGAGTCGGAAGTTCTTC. Translating it yields CASSSGVASRKFF.

The V call is TRBV5-1, the J call TRBJ1-1; 8 bases align to TRBD1. The J segment lost 4 bases and the V segment lost 3 bases, leaving 8 bases of the junction unmatched. From germline, CDR1 is SGHRS and CDR2 YFSETQ. CDR3 length equals 15 residues. CDR3 bases: TGCGCCAGCAGCTCACCGACAGGGGTTGGCACTGAAGCTTTCTTT. Amino acids: CASSSPTGVGTEAFF.

The J gene is TRBJ1-1, the V gene TRBV19; 8 positions match TRBD1. This CDR3 region has 15 residues. V lost 5 bases to trimming and J lost 2 bases; unmatched junction nucleotides: 7. Looked up from germline, CDR1 is LNHDA and CDR2 is SQIVND (reference sequence). The CDR3 DNA reads as TGTGCCAGTAGTGCACTACAGGGGGGCAACACTGAAGCTTTCTTT. This sequence encodes CASSALQGGNTEAFF.